The 8 T cell receptor beta chains given below trace back to one sample, sequenced in a study of radiotherapy plus CTLA-4 blockade in lung cancer. Profiled with immunoSEQ multiplex PCR; TCRdb holds only in-frame clones, not every one. The repertoire has roughly 75,000 clones, 84% of them found once; the top ten carry 0.79%. Sample: peripheral blood, taken from a patient treated with radiotherapy plus ipilimumab. These receptors were obtained from a human donor with non-small cell lung cancer who had stable disease on radiotherapy plus ipilimumab.

The chain combines TRBV15 with TRBJ2-2; TRBD1 might be the D (6 bases). The CDR3 loop spans 16 amino acids. Per the germline V gene, CDR1 is LNHNV and CDR2 is YYDKDF (reference sequence). The V and J ends lost 1 base and 4 bases respectively, with 13 bases between them. The CDR3 protein is CATSRGTGRLTGELFF. CDR3 nucleotides: TGTGCCACCAGCAGAGGAACAGGGAGACTCACCGGGGAGCTGTTTTTT.

V is TRBV6-1 and J is TRBJ2-1, with 11 bases identical to TRBD2. Per the germline V gene, CDR1 is MNHNS and CDR2 is SASEGT. This CDR3 region has 14 residues. The ends lost 6 bases at V and 7 bases at J; junction bases unmatched: 5. The CDR3 protein is CASRTSGSSNEQFF. CDR3 sequence (DNA): TGTGCCAGCAGAACTAGCGGGAGTTCGAATGAGCAGTTCTTC.

The genes are TRBV30 and TRBJ1-2; possible D gene TRBD1, 6 bases. The CDR3 is 13 residues long. Deletions cut 0 bases from V and 7 bases from J, with 12 bases between. Per the germline V gene, CDR1 is GTSNPN and CDR2 is SVGIG (reference sequence). The CDR3 here is CAWSVQQGGGYTF. CDR3 bases: TGTGCCTGGAGTGTACAACAGGGAGGTGGCTACACCTTC.

V is TRBV5-6 and J is TRBJ2-4; TRBD1 aligns across 9 bases. The CDR3 loop spans 17 amino acids. V lost 4 bases to trimming and J lost 0 bases; unmatched junction nucleotides: 8. Per the germline V gene, CDR1 is SGHDT and CDR2 is YYEEEE. The CDR3: CASSLGTGNRAKNIQYF. The CDR3 DNA follows: TGTGCCAGCAGCCTCGGGACAGGGAATAGAGCCAAAAACATTCAGTACTTC.

The rearrangement links TRBV7-9 to TRBJ2-5; weak D call: TRBD2 (6 bases). V lost 3 bases and J lost 3, with 11 bases in between. CDR1 is SEHNR, CDR2 FQNEAQ, per germline (reference sequence). This CDR3 has 14 residues. For the CDR3, the DNA is TGTGCCAGCAGCTTTTCGCGGGGTAAAGAGACCCAGTACTTC. Protein product: CASSFSRGKETQYF.

The rearrangement uses TRBV28 and TRBJ2-7, with TRBD1 matching 12 bases. CDR3 length: 17 amino acids. V lost 10 bases and J lost 3; bases outside the gene matches: 16. CDR1 is MDHEN, CDR2 SYDVKM, per germline. The CDR3 nucleotides read TGTGCCACCACCGGGACAGGGGGCTTGGGGAGTATCTACGAGCAGTACTTC. This sequence encodes CATTGTGGLGSIYEQYF.

The chain recombines TRBV28 with TRBJ1-4; 7 bases align to TRBD1. The germline gives CDR1 MDHEN, CDR2 SYDVKM. Losses at the gene ends were 5 bases for V and 2 bases for J; bases not matched to a gene: 20. The CDR3 consists of 20 residues. The CDR3 DNA sequence: TGTGCCAGCAGTGACATGACAGGGAATCATTTTGAAGCGACTAATGAAAAACTGTTTTTT. This translates into CASSDMTGNHFEATNEKLFF.

This rearrangement joins TRBV7-2 to TRBJ2-1; D is unresolved. V shed 5 bases and J shed 6 bases, with 14 bases lying between them. Per germline, CDR1 SGHTA and CDR2 FQGNSA. The CDR3 has 14 amino acids. The CDR3 loop is CASSRPLALNEQFF. As DNA, the CDR3 is TGTGCCAGCAGCCGACCCCTCGCTCTCAATGAGCAGTTCTTC.